A selection of T cell receptor beta chains follows, all from one sample in a study of blood T cell repertoires in COVID-19. TCRdb's copy holds only in-frame clones and misses some; the assay was immunoSEQ multiplex PCR. Of 150,000 or so clones listed, roughly 88% are singletons. Specimen: peripheral blood. The receptors were sampled from a woman in her 50s with acute or convalescent COVID-19. Each CDR3 is given with its conserved first and last residue. A D gene is named only where the DNA matches it firmly. Clone size is given for some rows only: seen once, a few or many times, or a class if the clone is expanded.

NA,TRBV7-3,NA,15,TRBJ2-2,CASSLTGGEAGELFF,TGTGCCAGCAGCTTAACAGGGGGAGAGGCCGGGGAGCTGTTTTTT
TRBD2,TRBV5-4,NA,17,TRBJ2-5,CASSPGTSGGPRETQYF,TGTGCCAGCAGTCCTGGGACTAGCGGGGGGCCCAGGGAGACCCAGTACTTC
TRBD1,TRBV19,NA,13,TRBJ1-1,CASTDRGNTEAFF,TGTGCCAGCACGGACAGGGGGAACACTGAAGCTTTCTTT
NA,TRBV2,once,14,TRBJ1-5,CASTKHGGDQPQHF,TGTGCCAGCACAAAACATGGGGGGGATCAGCCCCAGCATTTT
TRBD2,TRBV5-1,NA,19,TRBJ2-1,CASSWIGLAGDDGFNEQFF,TGCGCCAGCAGTTGGATAGGACTAGCGGGAGACGACGGCTTCAATGAGCAGTTCTTC
NA,TRBV4-1,NA,13,TRBJ1-1,CASSPQLNTEAFF,TGCGCCAGCAGCCCTCAGTTGAACACTGAAGCTTTCTTT
TRBD1,TRBV5-6,NA,15,TRBJ1-5,CASRQGARSNQPQHF,TGTGCCAGCAGACAGGGGGCGAGGAGCAATCAGCCCCAGCATTTT
NA,TRBV28,NA,18,TRBJ1-5,CASGDWWSRDTSNQPQHF,TGTGCCAGCGGCGATTGGTGGAGTAGAGATACGAGCAATCAGCCCCAGCATTTT
NA,TRBV9,NA,12,TRBJ1-2,CASGQGTYGYTF,TGTGCCAGCGGGCAGGGGACCTATGGCTACACCTTC
NA,TRBV9,NA,13,TRBJ2-5,CASSAHLRETQYF,TGTGCCAGCAGCGCCCACCTCCGGGAGACCCAGTACTTC
NA,TRBV3-1/TRBV3-2,NA,14,TRBJ1-1,CASSQGGGNTEAFF,TGTGCCAGCAGCCAAGGCGGGGGGAACACTGAAGCTTTCTTT
NA,TRBV7-2,NA,16,TRBJ2-1,CASSLLGPQGGDEQFF,TGTGCCAGCAGCTTATTGGGACCCCAAGGGGGAGATGAGCAGTTCTTC
NA,TRBV6-5,once,15,TRBJ2-1,CASKSLRAPYNEQFF,TGTGCCAGCAAATCCCTCAGGGCCCCCTACAATGAGCAGTTCTTC
NA,TRBV19,NA,18,TRBJ1-5,CASSIEGSGLYSNQPQHF,TGTGCCAGTAGTATAGAGGGATCAGGGTTATATAGCAATCAGCCCCAGCATTTT
NA,TRBV9,NA,16,TRBJ2-3,CASSVRGGTATDTQYF,TGTGCCAGCAGCGTACGAGGGGGGACAGCCACAGATACGCAGTATTTT
NA,TRBV5-5,NA,15,TRBJ2-1,CASSLQAPSYNEQFF,TGTGCCAGCAGCTTACAGGCGCCCTCCTACAATGAGCAGTTCTTC
TRBD2,TRBV29-1,NA,17,TRBJ2-1,CSVGGLAGGFSYNEQFF,TGCAGCGTTGGGGGACTAGCGGGGGGCTTCTCCTACAATGAGCAGTTCTTC
NA,TRBV24-1,NA,17,TRBJ2-5,CATSDTTGGEYQETQYF,TGTGCCACCAGTGACACAACAGGCGGAGAGTACCAAGAGACCCAGTACTTC
NA,TRBV6-6,NA,14,TRBJ1-1,CASSYQQGNTEAFF,TGTGCCAGCAGTTATCAACAGGGGAACACTGAAGCTTTCTTT
NA,TRBV7-9,NA,13,TRBJ2-1,CASEGGSYNEQFF,TGTGCCAGCGAAGGGGGCTCCTACAATGAGCAGTTCTTC
TRBD2,TRBV19,NA,15,TRBJ2-7,CASSIEAGVAYEQYF,TGTGCCAGTAGTATAGAAGCGGGGGTGGCCTACGAGCAGTACTTC
NA,TRBV18,NA,15,TRBJ2-7,CASSPPGGQQYEQYF,TGTGCCAGCTCACCACCGGGCGGACAGCAATACGAGCAGTACTTC
TRBD1,TRBV19,NA,15,TRBJ2-5,CASSRPGQVKETQYF,TGTGCCAGTAGTAGACCGGGACAGGTGAAAGAGACCCAGTACTTC
NA,TRBV12-3/TRBV12-4,NA,13,TRBJ2-4,CASSIGGRDIQYF,TGTGCCAGCAGTATCGGGGGGCGAGACATTCAGTACTTC
NA,TRBV2,NA,13,TRBJ1-5,CASDLRGVGPQHF,TGTGCCAGCGACCTTCGCGGGGTAGGGCCCCAGCATTTT
TRBD1,TRBV6-7,NA,18,TRBJ1-5,CASSTPRDSMSWNQPQHF,TGTGCCAGCAGTACTCCACGGGACAGCATGTCTTGGAATCAGCCCCAGCATTTT
TRBD2,TRBV6-2/TRBV6-3,NA,14,TRBJ2-3,CASSFGTSADTQYF,TGTGCCAGCAGCTTCGGGACTAGCGCTGATACGCAGTATTTT
NA,TRBV30,once,13,TRBJ1-1,CAWSGLSQVEAFF,TGTGCCTGGAGTGGTCTGTCCCAGGTTGAAGCTTTCTTT
TRBD2,TRBV18,NA,17,TRBJ2-3,CASSPLPGLGSTDTQYF,TGTGCCAGCTCACCACTTCCGGGACTAGGGAGCACAGATACGCAGTATTTT
NA,TRBV5-6,NA,19,TRBJ2-4,CASSLRPVDMTLAKNIQYF,TGTGCCAGCAGCTTACGACCCGTTGACATGACGCTAGCCAAAAACATTCAGTACTTC
NA,TRBV6-5,NA,14,TRBJ1-4,CASNRAGSNEKLFF,TGTGCCAGCAATCGAGCCGGGTCTAATGAAAAACTGTTTTTT
NA,TRBV6-5,NA,15,TRBJ2-7,CASSPLTRNPYEQYF,TGTGCCAGCAGTCCACTGACTAGGAACCCCTACGAGCAGTACTTC
NA,TRBV25-1,once,15,TRBJ2-2,CASSDLQFNTGELFF,TGTGCCAGCAGTGATCTACAGTTCAACACCGGGGAGCTGTTTTTT
NA,TRBV5-1,NA,13,TRBJ1-2,CASSMSGGNGYTF,TGCGCCAGCAGCATGTCTGGGGGGAATGGCTACACCTTC
NA,TRBV7-3,NA,15,TRBJ2-2,CASSLTVSGTGELFF,TGTGCCAGCAGCTTAACGGTCAGCGGTACCGGGGAGCTGTTTTTT
NA,TRBV5-6,NA,15,TRBJ1-1,CASSRGNTLNTEAFF,TGTGCCAGCAGCAGAGGAAACACCTTGAACACTGAAGCTTTCTTT
TRBD1,TRBV18,few,15,TRBJ1-1,CASSPRTGRGTEAFF,TGTGCCAGCTCACCCCGGACAGGGAGAGGCACTGAAGCTTTCTTT
TRBD1,TRBV19,NA,17,TRBJ1-2,CASRYRGQGSSVYGYTF,TGTGCCAGTAGGTATAGGGGACAGGGTTCGTCGGTCTATGGCTACACCTTC
TRBD2,TRBV24-1,NA,13,TRBJ2-5,CARGGPGRETQYF,TGTGCCAGGGGGGGACCGGGCCGGGAGACCCAGTACTTC
TRBD1,TRBV7-3,NA,16,TRBJ2-3,CASSLRRDRAGDTQYF,TGTGCCAGCAGCTTAAGGAGGGACAGGGCGGGTGATACGCAGTATTTT
TRBD2,TRBV10-1,NA,15,TRBJ2-3,CASSEWGLAEDTQYF,TGCGCCAGCAGTGAGTGGGGACTAGCAGAGGATACGCAGTATTTT
TRBD1,TRBV5-6,NA,13,TRBJ1-2,CAGSETGTYGYTF,TGTGCCGGCAGCGAGACAGGGACCTATGGCTACACCTTC